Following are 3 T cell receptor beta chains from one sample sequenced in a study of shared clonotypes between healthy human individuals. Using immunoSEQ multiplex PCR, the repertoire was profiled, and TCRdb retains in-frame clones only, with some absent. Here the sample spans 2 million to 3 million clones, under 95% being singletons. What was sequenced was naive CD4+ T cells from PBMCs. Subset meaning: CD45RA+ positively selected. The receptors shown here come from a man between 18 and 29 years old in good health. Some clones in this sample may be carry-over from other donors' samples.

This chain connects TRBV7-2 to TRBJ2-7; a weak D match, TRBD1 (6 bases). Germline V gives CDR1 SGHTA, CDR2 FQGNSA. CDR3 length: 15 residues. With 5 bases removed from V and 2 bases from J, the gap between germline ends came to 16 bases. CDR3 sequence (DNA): TGTGCCAGCAGCATCGGCAGGGGTAGAACCTACGAGCAGTACTTC. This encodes CASSIGRGRTYEQYF. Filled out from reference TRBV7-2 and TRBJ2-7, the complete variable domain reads GAGVSQSPSNKVTEKGKDVELRCDPISGHTALYWYRQSLGQGLEFLIYFQGNSAPDKSGLPSDRFSAERTGGSVSTLTIQRTQQEDSAVYLCASSIGRGRTYEQYFGPGTRLTVT.

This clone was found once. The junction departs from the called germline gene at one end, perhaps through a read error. The CDR3 sequence: CASSFQGTTGAFF. The CDR3 nucleotides are TGTGCCAGCAGCTTCCAGGGGACGACTGGAGCTTTCTTT. The V call is TRBV5-4, the J call TRBJ1-1, with D perhaps TRBD1 (6 bases). Germline V CDR1 and CDR2: SGHNT, YYREEE (reference sequence). The CDR3 totals 13 residues.

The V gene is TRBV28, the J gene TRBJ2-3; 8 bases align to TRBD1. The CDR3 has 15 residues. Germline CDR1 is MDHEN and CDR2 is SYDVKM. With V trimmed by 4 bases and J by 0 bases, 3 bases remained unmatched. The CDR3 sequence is CASSSRTGSTDTQYF. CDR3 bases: TGTGCCAGCAGTTCCCGGACAGGGAGCACAGATACGCAGTATTTT.